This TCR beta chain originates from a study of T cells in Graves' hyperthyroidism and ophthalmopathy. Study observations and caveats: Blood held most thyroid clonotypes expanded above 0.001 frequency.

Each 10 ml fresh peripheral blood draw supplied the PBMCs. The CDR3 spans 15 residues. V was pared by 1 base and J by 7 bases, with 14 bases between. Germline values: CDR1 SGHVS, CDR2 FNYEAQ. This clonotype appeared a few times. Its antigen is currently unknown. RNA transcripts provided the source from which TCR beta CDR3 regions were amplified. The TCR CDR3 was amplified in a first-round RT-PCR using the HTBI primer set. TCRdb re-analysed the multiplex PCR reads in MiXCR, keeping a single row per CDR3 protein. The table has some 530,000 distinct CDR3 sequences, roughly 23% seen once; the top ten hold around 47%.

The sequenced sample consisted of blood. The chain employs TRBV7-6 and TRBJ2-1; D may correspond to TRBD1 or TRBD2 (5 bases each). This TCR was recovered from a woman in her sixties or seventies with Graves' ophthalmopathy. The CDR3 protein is CASSLDPGSGNEQFF. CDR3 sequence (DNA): TGTGCCAGCAGCTTAGACCCAGGGAGTGGGAATGAGCAGTTCTTC.